The clone carrying this T cell receptor beta chain was observed many times. One end of the junction does not line up with germline, which may come from a read error. The time point: patch test 1, 2 weeks after DPC sensitization. The treatment is: therapeutic diphenylcyclopropenone sensitization with weekly scalp DPC. These data originate in a study of human T cells and chemical hapten exposure. The CDR3 has 20 residues. Per the germline V gene, CDR1 is SGHTA and CDR2 is FQGNSA. TCRdb reprocessed the RACE reads with MiXCR, giving one entry per CDR3 protein. The sample holds around 300,000 distinct CDR3 sequences, under 9% seen once.

This chain links TRBV7-2 with TRBJ2-6, with 12 bases matching TRBD1. This clonotype was obtained from a young woman with alopecia areata. Some clones in this sample may be carry-over from other donors' samples. The material sequenced was whole blood, taken in connection with sensitization to the hapten diphenylcyclopropenone (DPC). As DNA, the CDR3 is TGTGCCAGCAGCGTAGCGGTTCCGGGACAGGGGGCGACAGGGGCCAACGTCCTGACTTTC. It specifies CASSVAVPGQGATGANVLTF.